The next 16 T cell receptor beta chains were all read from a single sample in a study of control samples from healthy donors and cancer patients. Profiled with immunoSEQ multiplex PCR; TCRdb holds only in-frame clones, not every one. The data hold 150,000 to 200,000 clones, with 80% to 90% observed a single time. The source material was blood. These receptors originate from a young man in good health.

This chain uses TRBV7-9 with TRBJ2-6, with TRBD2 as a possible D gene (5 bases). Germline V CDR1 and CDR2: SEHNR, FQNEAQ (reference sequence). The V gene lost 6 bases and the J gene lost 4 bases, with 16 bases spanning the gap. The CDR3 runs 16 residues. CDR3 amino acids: CASRTREGGGANVLTF. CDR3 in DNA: TGTGCCAGCAGGACTCGGGAAGGAGGCGGGGCCAACGTCCTGACTTTC.

CDR3 loop: CASSLSSTAFF. The CDR3 DNA reads TGTGCCAGCAGCTTAAGTTCGACTGCTTTCTTT. V usage is TRBV7-8 and J usage is TRBJ1-1; D not certain. In germline, CDR1 is SGHVS, CDR2 FQNEAQ. The CDR3 is 11 residues long. V was shortened by 2 bases and J by 11 bases, with 9 bases between the two germline ends.

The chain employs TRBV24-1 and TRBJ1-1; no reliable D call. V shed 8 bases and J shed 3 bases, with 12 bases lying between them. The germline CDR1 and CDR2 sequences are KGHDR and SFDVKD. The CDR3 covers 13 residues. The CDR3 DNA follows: TGTGCCACCAAGGCCGGCCGGGACACTGAAGCTTTCTTT. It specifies CATKAGRDTEAFF.

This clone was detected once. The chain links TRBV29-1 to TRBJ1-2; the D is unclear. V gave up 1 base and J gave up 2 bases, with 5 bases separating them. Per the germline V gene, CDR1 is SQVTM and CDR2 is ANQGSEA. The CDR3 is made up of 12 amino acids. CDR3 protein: CSVEGQNYGYTF. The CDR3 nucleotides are TGCAGCGTTGAAGGCCAGAACTATGGCTACACCTTC.

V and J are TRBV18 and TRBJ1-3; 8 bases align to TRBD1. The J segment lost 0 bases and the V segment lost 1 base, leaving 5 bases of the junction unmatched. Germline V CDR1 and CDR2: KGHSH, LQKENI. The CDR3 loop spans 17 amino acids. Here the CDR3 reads CASSPRRQGRSGNTIYF. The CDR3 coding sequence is TGTGCCAGCTCACCACGTAGACAGGGGCGCTCTGGAAACACCATATATTTT.

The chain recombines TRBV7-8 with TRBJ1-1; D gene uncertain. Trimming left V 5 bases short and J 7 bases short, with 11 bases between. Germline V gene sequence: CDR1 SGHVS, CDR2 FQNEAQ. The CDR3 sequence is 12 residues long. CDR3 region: CASSLNGNEAFF. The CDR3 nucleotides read TGTGCCAGCAGCCTTAACGGAAATGAAGCTTTCTTT.

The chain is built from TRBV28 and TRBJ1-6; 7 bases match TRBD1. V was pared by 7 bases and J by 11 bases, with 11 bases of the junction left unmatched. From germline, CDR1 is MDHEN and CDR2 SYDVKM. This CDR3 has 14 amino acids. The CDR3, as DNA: TGTGCCAGCACCCAAGAACAGGGGTTGGCACCCCTCCACTTT. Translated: CASTQEQGLAPLHF.

The CDR3 bases are TGTGCCACCAGCAGAGTCGTGGCAGGGCGGCATCAGCCCCAGCATTTT. Translated, it gives CATSRVVAGRHQPQHF. The rearrangement links TRBV15 to TRBJ1-5, with D possibly being TRBD1 (5 bases). V lost 1 base, J lost 5 bases, and 15 bases lay in between. The CDR3 is made up of 16 amino acids. Germline V gene data show CDR1 as LNHNV and CDR2 as YYDKDF (reference sequence).

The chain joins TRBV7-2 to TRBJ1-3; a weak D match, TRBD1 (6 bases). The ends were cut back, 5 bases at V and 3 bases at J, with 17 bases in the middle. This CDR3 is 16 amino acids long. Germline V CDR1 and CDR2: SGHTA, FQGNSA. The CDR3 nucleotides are TGTGCCAGCAGCGATACGGGGGCGGGGTATGGAAACACCATATATTTT. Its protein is CASSDTGAGYGNTIYF.

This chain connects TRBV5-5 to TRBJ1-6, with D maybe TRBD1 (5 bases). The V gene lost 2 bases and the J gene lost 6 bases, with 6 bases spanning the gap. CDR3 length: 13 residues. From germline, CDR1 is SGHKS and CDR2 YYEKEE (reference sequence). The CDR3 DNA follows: TGTGCCAGCAGCTTCGACAGTAATTCACCCCTCCACTTT. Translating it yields CASSFDSNSPLHF.

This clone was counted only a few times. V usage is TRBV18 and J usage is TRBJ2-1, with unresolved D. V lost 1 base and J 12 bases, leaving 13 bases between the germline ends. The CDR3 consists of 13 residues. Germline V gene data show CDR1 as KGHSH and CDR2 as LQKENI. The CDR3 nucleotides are TGTGCCAGCTCACCACAGTCAAGTGCAAGGCAGTTCTTC. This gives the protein CASSPQSSARQFF.

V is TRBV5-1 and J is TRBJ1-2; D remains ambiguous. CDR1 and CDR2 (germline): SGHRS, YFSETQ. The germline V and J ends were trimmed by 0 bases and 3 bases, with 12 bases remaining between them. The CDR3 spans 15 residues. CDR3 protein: CASSLVPGADYGYTF. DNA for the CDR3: TGCGCCAGCAGCTTGGTTCCGGGCGCGGACTATGGCTACACCTTC.

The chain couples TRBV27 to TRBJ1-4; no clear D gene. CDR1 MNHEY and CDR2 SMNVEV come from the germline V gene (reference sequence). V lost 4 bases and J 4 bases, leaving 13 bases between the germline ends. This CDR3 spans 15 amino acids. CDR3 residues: CASSSPTSVNEKLFF. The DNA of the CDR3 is TGTGCCAGCAGTTCACCGACAAGCGTTAATGAAAAACTGTTTTTT.

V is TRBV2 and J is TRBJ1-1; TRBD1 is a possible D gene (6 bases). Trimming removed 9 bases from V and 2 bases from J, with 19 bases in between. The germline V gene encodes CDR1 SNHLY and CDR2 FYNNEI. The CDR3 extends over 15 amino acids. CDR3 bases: TGTGCCAGAGAGAATTACAGGGTTGGTAACACTGAAGCTTTCTTT. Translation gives CARENYRVGNTEAFF.

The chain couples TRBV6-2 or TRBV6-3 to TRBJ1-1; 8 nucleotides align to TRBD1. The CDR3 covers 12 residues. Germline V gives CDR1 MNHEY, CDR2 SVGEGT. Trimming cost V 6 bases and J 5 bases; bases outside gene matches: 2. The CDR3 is CASSDRGTEAFF. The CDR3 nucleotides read TGTGCCAGCAGCGACAGGGGAACTGAAGCTTTCTTT.

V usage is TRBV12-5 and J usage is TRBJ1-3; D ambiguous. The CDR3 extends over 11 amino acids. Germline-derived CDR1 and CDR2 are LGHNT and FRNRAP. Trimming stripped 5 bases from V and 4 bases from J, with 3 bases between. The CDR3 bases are TGTGCTAGTGGTCTAGGAAACACCATATATTTT. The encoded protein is CASGLGNTIYF.